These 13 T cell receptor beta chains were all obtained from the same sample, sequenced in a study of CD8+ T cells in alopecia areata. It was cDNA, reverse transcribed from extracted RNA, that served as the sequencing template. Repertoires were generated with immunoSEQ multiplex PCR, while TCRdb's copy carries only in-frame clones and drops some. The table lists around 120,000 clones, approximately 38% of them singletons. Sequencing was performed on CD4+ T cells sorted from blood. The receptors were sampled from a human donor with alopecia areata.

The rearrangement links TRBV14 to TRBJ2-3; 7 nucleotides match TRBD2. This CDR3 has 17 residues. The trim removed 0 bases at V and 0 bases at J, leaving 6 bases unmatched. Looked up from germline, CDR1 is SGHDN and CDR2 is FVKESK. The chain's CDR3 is CASSQDWSGASTDTQYF. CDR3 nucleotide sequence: TGTGCCAGCAGCCAAGATTGGAGCGGGGCTAGCACAGATACGCAGTATTTT. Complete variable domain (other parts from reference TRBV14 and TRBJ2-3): EAGVTQFPSHSVIEKGQTVTLRCDPISGHDNLYWYRRVMGKEIKFLLHFVKESKQDESGMPNNRFLAERTGGTYSTLKVQPAELEDSGVYFCASSQDWSGASTDTQYFGPGTRLTVL.

The CDR3 coding sequence is TGCAGCGTTGAGGGGACCCTGAACACTGAAGCTTTCTTT. Its protein product is CSVEGTLNTEAFF. This chain links TRBV29-1 with TRBJ1-1; TRBD1 might be the D (5 bases). V lost 3 bases and J 0 bases, leaving 8 bases between the germline ends. The CDR3 has 13 residues. Germline V gene data show CDR1 as SQVTM and CDR2 as ANQGSEA.

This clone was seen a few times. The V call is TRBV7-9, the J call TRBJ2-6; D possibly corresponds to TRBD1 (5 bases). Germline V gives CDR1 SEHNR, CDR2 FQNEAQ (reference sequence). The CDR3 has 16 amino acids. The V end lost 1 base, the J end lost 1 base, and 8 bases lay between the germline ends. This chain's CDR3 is CASSLGGASGANVLTF. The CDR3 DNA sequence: TGTGCCAGCAGCTTAGGTGGGGCATCTGGGGCCAACGTCCTGACTTTC.

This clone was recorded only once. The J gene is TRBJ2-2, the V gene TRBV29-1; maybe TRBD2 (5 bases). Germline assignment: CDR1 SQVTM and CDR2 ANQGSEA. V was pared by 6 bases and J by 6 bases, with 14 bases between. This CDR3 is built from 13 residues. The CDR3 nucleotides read TGCAGCGTAGAAAAGACGGAGGCCGGGGAGCTGTTTTTT. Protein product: CSVEKTEAGELFF.

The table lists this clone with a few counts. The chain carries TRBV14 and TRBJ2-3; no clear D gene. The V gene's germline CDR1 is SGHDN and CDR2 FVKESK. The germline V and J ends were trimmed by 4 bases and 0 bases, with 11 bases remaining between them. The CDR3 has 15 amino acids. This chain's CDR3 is CASSRRDLSTDTQYF. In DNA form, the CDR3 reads TGTGCCAGCAGCCGTAGGGATCTTAGCACAGATACGCAGTATTTT. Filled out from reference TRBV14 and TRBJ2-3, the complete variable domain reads EAGVTQFPSHSVIEKGQTVTLRCDPISGHDNLYWYRRVMGKEIKFLLHFVKESKQDESGMPNNRFLAERTGGTYSTLKVQPAELEDSGVYFCASSRRDLSTDTQYFGPGTRLTVL.

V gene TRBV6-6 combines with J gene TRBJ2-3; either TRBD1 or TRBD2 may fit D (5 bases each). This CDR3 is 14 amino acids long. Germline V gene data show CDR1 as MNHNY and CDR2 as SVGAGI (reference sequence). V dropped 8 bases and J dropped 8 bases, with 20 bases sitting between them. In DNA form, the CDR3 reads TGTGCCAGCGGGACGCCTAGCAAGGCCGGTACGCAGTATTTT. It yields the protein CASGTPSKAGTQYF.

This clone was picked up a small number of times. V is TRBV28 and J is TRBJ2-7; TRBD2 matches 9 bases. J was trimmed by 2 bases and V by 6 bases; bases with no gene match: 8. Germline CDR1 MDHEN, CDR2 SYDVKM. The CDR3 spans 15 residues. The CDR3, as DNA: TGTGCCAGCAGCCCTAGCGGGAAGGGGCCCTACGAGCAGTACTTC. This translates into CASSPSGKGPYEQYF. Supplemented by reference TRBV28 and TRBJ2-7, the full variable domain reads DVKVTQSSRYLVKRTGEKVFLECVQDMDHENMFWYRQDPGLGLRLIYFSYDVKMKEKGDIPEGYSVSREKKERFSLILESASTNQTSMYLCASSPSGKGPYEQYFGPGTRLTVT.

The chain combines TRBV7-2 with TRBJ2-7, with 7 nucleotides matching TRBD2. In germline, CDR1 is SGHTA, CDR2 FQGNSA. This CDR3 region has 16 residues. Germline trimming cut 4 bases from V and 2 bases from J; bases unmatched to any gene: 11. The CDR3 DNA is TGTGCCAGCAGCTGGGCCCCTAGCGGCCTCCCCTACGAGCAGTACTTC. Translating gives CASSWAPSGLPYEQYF.

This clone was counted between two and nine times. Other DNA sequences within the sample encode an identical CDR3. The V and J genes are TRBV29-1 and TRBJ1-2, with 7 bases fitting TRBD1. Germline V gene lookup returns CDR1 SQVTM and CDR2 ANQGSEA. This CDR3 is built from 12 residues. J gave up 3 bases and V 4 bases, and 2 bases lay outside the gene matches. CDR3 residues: CSVGGQDYGYTF. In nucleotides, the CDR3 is TGCAGCGTTGGTGGACAGGACTATGGCTACACCTTC.

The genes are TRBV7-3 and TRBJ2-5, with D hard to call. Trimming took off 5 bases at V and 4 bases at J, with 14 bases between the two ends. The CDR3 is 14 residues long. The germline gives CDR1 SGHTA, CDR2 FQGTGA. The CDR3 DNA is TGTGCCAGCAGCCGATCCGGCCTCGGAGAGACCCAGTACTTC. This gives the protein CASSRSGLGETQYF.

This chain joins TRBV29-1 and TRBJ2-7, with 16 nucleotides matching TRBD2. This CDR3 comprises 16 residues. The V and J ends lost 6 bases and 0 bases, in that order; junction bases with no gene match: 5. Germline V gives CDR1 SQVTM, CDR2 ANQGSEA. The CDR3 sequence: CSVAGTSGGDSYEQYF. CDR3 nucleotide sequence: TGCAGCGTGGCCGGGACTAGCGGGGGGGACTCCTACGAGCAGTACTTC.

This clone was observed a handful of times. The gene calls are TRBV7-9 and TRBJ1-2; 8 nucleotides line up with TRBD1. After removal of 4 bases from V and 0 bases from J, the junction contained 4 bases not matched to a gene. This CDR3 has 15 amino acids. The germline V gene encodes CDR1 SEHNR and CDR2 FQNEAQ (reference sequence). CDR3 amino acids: CASSYTTGANYGYTF. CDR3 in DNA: TGTGCCAGCAGCTATACGACAGGGGCTAACTATGGCTACACCTTC. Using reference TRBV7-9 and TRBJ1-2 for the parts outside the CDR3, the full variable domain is DTGVSQNPRHKITKRGQNVTFRCDPISEHNRLYWYRQTLGQGPEFLTYFQNEAQLEKSRLLSDRFSAERPKGSFSTLEIQRTEQGDSAMYLCASSYTTGANYGYTFGSGTRLTVV.

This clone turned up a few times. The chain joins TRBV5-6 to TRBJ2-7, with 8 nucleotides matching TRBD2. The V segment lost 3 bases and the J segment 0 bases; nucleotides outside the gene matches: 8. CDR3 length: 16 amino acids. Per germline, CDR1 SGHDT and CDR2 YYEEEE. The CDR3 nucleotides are TGTGCCAGCAGCTCGTCCGCAGCGGGGGTCTCCTACGAGCAGTACTTC. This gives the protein CASSSSAAGVSYEQYF.